Following are 11 T cell receptor beta chains from one sample sequenced in a study of ipilimumab plus nivolumab after autologous stem cell transplantation. Clones were sequenced by immunoSEQ multiplex PCR, and TCRdb holds only the in-frame ones, with some missing. The sample consists of about 22,000 clones, 77% of them appearing once. Sequenced material: PBMCs, taken in a trial of ipilimumab plus nivolumab as post-transplant consolidation. The source of these receptors is a male donor with diffuse large B-cell lymphoma.

The J gene is TRBJ1-4, the V gene TRBV28; tentatively, D is TRBD1 (5 bases). The CDR3 runs to 14 residues. With 5 bases removed from V and 8 bases from J, the gap between germline ends came to 15 bases. Germline assignment: CDR1 MDHEN and CDR2 SYDVKM. The CDR3 nucleotides read TGTGCCAGCAGTGGCGGAGGGGCAGGGGAAAAACTGTTTTTT. As protein: CASSGGGAGEKLFF.

The gene calls are TRBV28 and TRBJ1-2; maybe TRBD1 (6 bases). The germline gives CDR1 MDHEN, CDR2 SYDVKM. With 5 bases removed from V and 3 bases from J, the gap between germline ends came to 19 bases. The CDR3 extends over 16 amino acids. The CDR3 DNA is TGTGCCAGCAGTCCTGGAGACAGGAGAGGGGACTATGGCTACACCTTC. It codes for CASSPGDRRGDYGYTF.

CDR3 loop: CASSPDSGTSFVLTF. CDR3 in DNA: TGCGCCAGCAGCCCAGACTCCGGGACATCTTTCGTCCTGACTTTC. The V gene is TRBV5-1, the J gene TRBJ2-6; maybe TRBD1 (6 bases). V lost 4 bases and J lost 12, with 20 bases in between. The CDR3 extends over 15 amino acids. Germline CDR1 is SGHRS and CDR2 is YFSETQ.

This clone was seen only a few times. The rearrangement uses TRBV6-1 and TRBJ1-2; the D gene is possibly TRBD1 (5 bases). V lost 1 base, J lost 4 bases, and 13 bases lay in between. Germline loops: CDR1 MNHNS, CDR2 SASEGT. The CDR3 is 15 amino acids. Here the CDR3 reads CASSEGSTARYGYTF. CDR3 DNA: TGTGCCAGCAGTGAAGGTTCGACAGCGCGCTATGGCTACACCTTC.

The genes are TRBV30 and TRBJ2-5; TRBD2 might be the D (6 bases). Germline V gene sequence: CDR1 GTSNPN, CDR2 SVGIG (reference sequence). Trimming stripped 5 bases from V and 4 bases from J, with 8 bases between. The CDR3 length is 11 residues. Written as DNA, the CDR3 is TGTGCCTGGGGGGAGGCAGAGACCCAGTACTTC. It specifies CAWGEAETQYF.

This clone was counted a few times. DNA for the CDR3: TGTGCCAGCAGTAGATCGACAGGGTTGTATAATTCACCCCTCCACTTT. Protein sequence: CASSRSTGLYNSPLHF. The V and J genes are TRBV28 and TRBJ1-6; 7 nucleotides line up with TRBD1. The trim removed 5 bases at V and 4 bases at J, leaving 8 bases unmatched. CDR1 and CDR2 from the germline V gene are MDHEN and SYDVKM. The CDR3 length is 16 residues.

The rearrangement uses TRBV28 and TRBJ2-3, with 9 bases matching TRBD1. With 2 bases clipped from V and 6 bases from J, the junction kept 6 bases outside the gene matches. The V gene's germline CDR1 is MDHEN and CDR2 SYDVKM. The CDR3 is 15 residues long. DNA of the CDR3: TGTGCCAGCAGTTTACCCGGGACAGGGTCGGATACGCAGTATTTT. It specifies CASSLPGTGSDTQYF.

V gene TRBV28 combines with J gene TRBJ1-5; TRBD1 matches 10 bases. V dropped 3 bases and J dropped 5; count of bases not matched to a gene: 1. The V gene's germline CDR1 is MDHEN and CDR2 SYDVKM. There are 14 residues in the CDR3. The CDR3 bases are TGTGCCAGCAGTTTGGGGACAGGGGATCAGCCCCAGCATTTT. Its protein product is CASSLGTGDQPQHF. The entire variable domain, with the rest obtained from reference TRBV28 and TRBJ1-5, is as follows: DVKVTQSSRYLVKRTGEKVFLECVQDMDHENMFWYRQDPGLGLRLIYFSYDVKMKEKGDIPEGYSVSREKKERFSLILESASTNQTSMYLCASSLGTGDQPQHFGDGTRLSIL.

V usage is TRBV4-2 and J usage is TRBJ2-3, with D uncertain. The germline V gene encodes CDR1 LGHNA and CDR2 YNFKEQ. The CDR3 runs to 15 residues. V lost 1 base, J lost 0 bases, and 8 bases lay in between. The CDR3 region has the DNA TGTGCCAGCAGCCAAGTCTGGCCGAGCACAGATACGCAGTATTTT. Its protein product is CASSQVWPSTDTQYF.

This sequence joins TRBV28 and TRBJ1-2; 8 nucleotides align to TRBD1. The CDR3 contains 14 residues. Germline V gives CDR1 MDHEN, CDR2 SYDVKM. The J segment lost 4 bases and the V segment lost 5 bases, leaving 6 bases of the junction unmatched. CDR3 in amino acids: CASSPGQASYGYTF. CDR3 nucleotides: TGTGCCAGCAGTCCGGGACAGGCGTCCTATGGCTACACCTTC.

The chain employs TRBV11-3 and TRBJ2-2; TRBD2 agrees at 7 bases. The germline gives CDR1 SGHNT, CDR2 YENEEA. V gave up 1 base and J gave up 3 bases; unmatched junction bases: 2. The CDR3 runs 15 residues. CDR3 sequence (DNA): TGTGCCAGCAGCTTAGGCGGGGGTGACACCGGGGAGCTGTTTTTT. Its protein product is CASSLGGGDTGELFF.